This T cell receptor beta chain was sequenced in a study of cytomegalovirus exposure and HLA in healthy donors. Study-level information: According to later analysis, the same platform produced the approximately 120 validation and under 750 first-cohort repertoires.

Sequencing used immunoSEQ multiplex PCR; TCRdb keeps in-frame clones, though not all of them. The sample includes over 100,000 clones, approximately 87% of them seen just once. As concerns this clone: What it recognizes is unknown.

Overall study results and limits: CMV antigen specificity was confirmed in vitro for three CMV-associated chains.

V was pared by 5 bases and J by 0 bases, with 10 bases between. The CDR3 is 15 amino acids. Germline V gives CDR1 SGHTA, CDR2 FQGTGA. This clonotype was sampled from a woman under 30 in good health and CMV-seropositive. What was sequenced was PBMCs. The chain recombines TRBV7-3 with TRBJ2-2, with D possibly matching TRBD2 (5 bases). Here the CDR3 reads CASSRDPANTGELFF. Here the CDR3 DNA reads TGTGCCAGCAGCCGGGATCCTGCGAACACCGGGGAGCTGTTTTTT.